These 18 T cell receptor beta chains came from one sample sequenced in a study of cytomegalovirus exposure and HLA in healthy donors. Sequencing used immunoSEQ multiplex PCR; TCRdb keeps in-frame clones, though not all of them. The table shows tens of thousands of clones, with over 85% occurring only once. Sequenced: PBMCs. Receptors were obtained from a man aged 18 to 29 in good health and CMV-seropositive.

This clone was found once. The V call is TRBV7-8, the J call TRBJ1-5; no reliable D call. From germline, CDR1 is SGHVS and CDR2 FQNEAQ. CDR3 length: 15 residues. Between the trimmed V and J ends, which lost 1 base and 0 bases, there was a span of 7 bases. This CDR3 reads CASSLVPGSNQPQHF. CDR3 in DNA: TGTGCCAGCAGCTTAGTGCCAGGTAGCAATCAGCCCCAGCATTTT.

This chain joins TRBV5-1 and TRBJ2-7; D unclear. The CDR3 is 14 residues long. Per the germline V gene, CDR1 is SGHRS and CDR2 is YFSETQ. The V gene lost 2 bases and the J gene lost 3 bases, with 12 bases spanning the gap. Here the CDR3 DNA reads TGCGCCAGCAGCTTAGAACGTGACTTCTACGAGCAGTACTTC. It encodes CASSLERDFYEQYF.

This clone was detected only a few times. The chain has TRBV7-3 and TRBJ1-1; a weak D match, TRBD1 (6 bases). Trimming stripped 4 bases from V and 5 bases from J, with 14 bases between. This CDR3 comprises 14 residues. Looked up from germline, CDR1 is SGHTA and CDR2 is FQGTGA. CDR3 DNA: TGTGCCAGCAGCTCGGAGCCGGACAGTACTGAAGCTTTCTTT. This translates into CASSSEPDSTEAFF.

V usage is TRBV25-1 and J usage is TRBJ1-2; the match to TRBD1 covers 8 bases. The CDR3 runs to 15 residues. The V and J ends lost 6 bases and 5 bases, in that order; junction bases with no gene match: 11. Germline lookup yields CDR1 MGHDK and CDR2 SYGVNS. CDR3 nucleotide sequence: TGTGCCAGCAGACGGGCGGACAGGGATAATTATGGCTACACCTTC. It is translated as CASRRADRDNYGYTF.

The rearrangement joins TRBV7-9 to TRBJ2-3; D perhaps matches TRBD1 (6 bases). CDR1 and CDR2 from the germline V gene are SEHNR and FQNEAQ (reference sequence). Between the trimmed V and J ends, which lost 5 bases and 2 bases, there was a span of 11 bases. The CDR3 runs 14 residues. The CDR3 DNA is TGTGCCAGCAGCCCCGACAGGCTCACAGATACGCAGTATTTT. Translated, it gives CASSPDRLTDTQYF.

This chain connects TRBV18 to TRBJ2-7, with D tentatively TRBD2 (6 bases). Germline V gene lookup returns CDR1 KGHSH and CDR2 LQKENI. V was cut by 2 bases and J by 3 bases, with 14 bases left in between. CDR3 length: 15 amino acids. The CDR3 sequence: CASSPGGVLSYEQYF. The CDR3 DNA follows: TGTGCCAGCTCACCAGGCGGGGTATTGAGCTACGAGCAGTACTTC.

The rearrangement links TRBV18 to TRBJ1-1, with D tentatively TRBD1 (5 bases). This CDR3 has 14 residues. Germline CDR1 reads KGHSH; CDR2 reads LQKENI. V lost 4 bases and J lost 8, with 17 bases in between. The CDR3 protein is CASSLSTGAGEAFF. In DNA, the CDR3 is TGTGCCAGCTCACTCTCTACTGGGGCTGGGGAAGCTTTCTTT.

The chain carries TRBV6-6 and TRBJ2-7; perhaps TRBD1 as D (6 bases). This CDR3 comprises 13 residues. Trimming removed 7 bases from V and 2 bases from J, with 12 bases in between. Germline loops: CDR1 MNHNY, CDR2 SVGAGI (reference sequence). CDR3 nucleotides: TGTGCCAGCAAGTCAGGGGATCCCTACGAGCAGTACTTC. Translating it yields CASKSGDPYEQYF.

This clone has a handful of counts. V and J are TRBV7-7 and TRBJ2-5; the D gene is possibly TRBD1 (6 bases). V was pared by 4 bases and J by 7 bases, with 13 bases between. The germline V gene encodes CDR1 SSHAT and CDR2 FNYEAQ (reference sequence). CDR3 length: 13 amino acids. The chain's CDR3 is CASSSGAFGTQYF. The CDR3 DNA reads TGTGCCAGCAGCTCAGGGGCCTTTGGGACCCAGTACTTC.

J is TRBJ1-2 and V is TRBV6-5, with TRBD1 as a possible D gene (6 bases). The CDR3 is made up of 15 amino acids. Germline V gene lookup returns CDR1 MNHEY and CDR2 SVGAGI. V shed 0 bases and J shed 2 bases, with 10 bases lying between them. The CDR3 here is CASSYSLGGNYGYTF. The CDR3 DNA sequence: TGTGCCAGCAGTTACTCTTTAGGGGGAAACTATGGCTACACCTTC.

The chain uses TRBV11-2 and TRBJ2-7; 8 bases agree with TRBD1. CDR1 and CDR2 (germline): SGHAT, FQNNGV. This CDR3 is 15 amino acids long. V lost 3 bases to trimming and J lost 5 bases; unmatched junction nucleotides: 9. The CDR3 bases are TGTGCCAGCAGCTTCAGGGGGCGCTTGGTAGACGAGCAGTACTTC. It codes for CASSFRGRLVDEQYF. Filled out from reference TRBV11-2 and TRBJ2-7, the complete variable domain reads EAGVAQSPRYKIIEKRQSVAFWCNPISGHATLYWYQQILGQGPKLLIQFQNNGVVDDSQLPKDRFSAERLKGVDSTLKIQPAKLEDSAVYLCASSFRGRLVDEQYFGPGTRLTVT.

The chain recombines TRBV9 with TRBJ2-1; 12 bases are shared with TRBD1. This CDR3 comprises 15 residues. V trimming: 7 bases; J trimming: 4 bases; junction bases outside the gene matches: 6. Germline lookup yields CDR1 SGDLS and CDR2 YYNGEE. In nucleotides, the CDR3 is TGTGCCAGCGGGAAGGGACAGGGGGCTTACAATGAGCAGTTCTTC. Protein product: CASGKGQGAYNEQFF.

The genes are TRBV7-9 and TRBJ2-7; D is possibly TRBD2 (6 bases). The CDR3 extends over 16 amino acids. Trimming cost V 5 bases and J 7 bases, with 24 bases left between them. Germline CDR1 SEHNR, CDR2 FQNEAQ (reference sequence). This chain's CDR3 is CASSPSSPGDLLEQYF. CDR3 DNA: TGTGCCAGCAGCCCCTCCTCGCCGGGAGACCTCTTAGAGCAGTACTTC.

The chain recombines TRBV2 with TRBJ1-6; 9 bases are a match to TRBD1. The ends lost 4 bases at V and 10 bases at J; junction bases unmatched: 5. The CDR3 is made up of 14 amino acids. Per the germline V gene, CDR1 is SNHLY and CDR2 is FYNNEI. The CDR3 bases are TGTGCCAGCAGTGTGGGACAGGGTAAATCACCCCTCCACTTT. This translates into CASSVGQGKSPLHF.

The chain employs TRBV27 and TRBJ2-7; D possibly corresponds to TRBD1 (6 bases). The length of the CDR3 is 15 residues. Germline lookup yields CDR1 MNHEY and CDR2 SMNVEV (reference sequence). V was clipped by 5 bases and J by 2 bases, with 16 bases between them. The CDR3 sequence is CASSPDRNIPYEQYF. The CDR3 DNA reads TGTGCCAGCAGTCCCGACAGGAATATCCCCTACGAGCAGTACTTC.

V gene TRBV2 combines with J gene TRBJ2-1, with D possibly matching TRBD2 (5 bases). Germline V gives CDR1 SNHLY, CDR2 FYNNEI. This CDR3 region has 16 residues. V dropped 4 bases and J dropped 0 bases, with 13 bases sitting between them. DNA of the CDR3: TGTGCCAGCAGTGTCGGACGGGGAAGCTCCTACAATGAGCAGTTCTTC. Amino acid sequence: CASSVGRGSSYNEQFF. Full variable domain (rest looked up from reference TRBV2 and TRBJ2-1): EPEVTQTPSHQVTQMGQEVILRCVPISNHLYFYWYRQILGQKVEFLVSFYNNEISEKSEIFDDQFSVERPDGSNFTLKIRSTKLEDSAMYFCASSVGRGSSYNEQFFGPGTRLTVL.

The chain employs TRBV28 and TRBJ1-4; D remains ambiguous. This CDR3 region has 14 residues. Trimming left V 4 bases short and J 5 bases short, with 11 bases between. CDR1 and CDR2 from the germline V gene are MDHEN and SYDVKM. This CDR3 reads CASSSPGGNEKLFF. The CDR3 DNA reads TGTGCCAGCAGTTCGCCGGGAGGGAATGAAAAACTGTTTTTT.

This sequence joins TRBV4-1 and TRBJ2-3, with TRBD1 identical over 11 bases. This CDR3 has 16 residues. The V gene's germline CDR1 is MGHRA and CDR2 YSYEKL. After removal of 1 base from V and 4 bases from J, the junction contained 4 bases not matched to a gene. The CDR3 coding sequence is TGCGCCAGCAGCCAAGTCGGGACAGGGGGTGCAGATACGCAGTATTTT. The encoded protein is CASSQVGTGGADTQYF.